This T cell receptor (beta chain) was sequenced for a study of blood T cells in healthy people across ages. Study conclusions and caveats: Measured against age, TCR beta diversity per million T cells decreased in a roughly linear manner.

A J-beta primer mix and a sample-barcoded 5' primer were used in a second PCR of about 6 to 12 cycles. In TCRdb, the 5' RACE reads were re-called with MiXCR into one record per CDR3 protein. This table has under 1,100,000 distinct CDR3 sequences, approximately 25% appearing once. Trimming took 4 bases from V and 4 from J, leaving 8 bases between them. From germline, CDR1 is SQVTM and CDR2 ANQGSEA. This CDR3 comprises 11 residues. This clonotype was detected a few times. What it binds is unknown. This sample also belongs to another study, concerning T cells of mothers and their children. That investigation notes: For cDNA synthesis, the complete extracted RNA was used (about 1.6 ug per 15 ul). Every mother produced more than 9.5 million TCR beta CDR3 reads, whereas every child provided 3 million to 3.5 million.

V is TRBV29-1 and J is TRBJ2-7; the D is unclear. The sample was blood. The source is a girl aged 2-15 years in good health. For the CDR3, the DNA is TGCAGCGTTGGGAGCCTGTACGAGCAGTACTTC. Translation gives CSVGSLYEQYF.